Listed below are T cell receptor beta chains from one sample, sequenced in a study of T cell responses to AZD1222 COVID-19 vaccine. Produced via immunoSEQ multiplex PCR; TCRdb's table is partial and in-frame only. The sample includes 100,000 to 130,000 clones, 70% to 90% seen only once; the top ten take 3% to 4%. The sequences come from peripheral blood, collected on day 0 of AZD1222 vaccination. These receptors were taken from an adult in good health. CDR3s include the opening cysteine and the closing phenylalanine or tryptophan. The D gene is left open where the match is weak. Size is omitted from some rows. Given values are once, few, many or a class for expanded clones.

size: few
D: NA
J: TRBJ1-2
V: TRBV5-6
DNA: TGTGCCAGCAGCCTAAACGGCAGGGGCGGCTACACCTTC
CDR3: CASSLNGRGGYTF

size: NA
D: NA
J: TRBJ1-1
V: TRBV5-4
DNA: TGTGCCAGCAGCATGGGACCGGGGGGTGTTGAAGCTTTCTTT
CDR3: CASSMGPGGVEAFF

size: NA
D: NA
J: TRBJ1-5
V: TRBV29-1
DNA: TGCAGCGTTGGGACCCCCGACAGTCAGCCCCAGCATTTT
CDR3: CSVGTPDSQPQHF

size: once
D: TRBD1
J: TRBJ1-3
V: TRBV11-2
DNA: TGTGCCAGCAGCTTAGCAGGGGGTGGAAACACCATATATTTT
CDR3: CASSLAGGGNTIYF

size: NA
D: NA
J: TRBJ2-7
V: TRBV4-1
DNA: TGCGCCAGCAGCCAAGTTTTGGGTTCTACCTACGAGCAGTACTTC
CDR3: CASSQVLGSTYEQYF

size: NA
D: NA
J: TRBJ1-1
V: TRBV7-2
DNA: TGTGCCAGCAGCCGCAGGGTCAACACTGAAGCTTTCTTT
CDR3: CASSRRVNTEAFF

size: once
D: TRBD2
J: TRBJ2-7
V: TRBV24-1
DNA: TGTGCCACCAGTGACTCCAGAGCGGGGCGGGGGGGGAGGGTGCAGTACTTC
CDR3: CATSDSRAGRGGRVQYF

size: NA
D: NA
J: TRBJ1-5
V: TRBV15
DNA: TGTGCCACCAGCACAACGCCTCCCGAGACCATATACGATAGCAATCAGCCCCAGCATTTT
CDR3: CATSTTPPETIYDSNQPQHF

size: NA
D: NA
J: TRBJ1-1
V: TRBV3-1/TRBV3-2
DNA: TGTGCCAGCAGCCAGCCGGGACAGAACACTGAAGCTTTCTTT
CDR3: CASSQPGQNTEAFF

size: NA
D: TRBD2
J: TRBJ2-7
V: TRBV6-1
DNA: TGTGCCAGCAGTGAAGCGCCCGTTCGTGTAGCGGGGGTTGGCCCGATCTCCTACGAGCAGTACTTC
CDR3: CASSEAPVRVAGVGPISYEQYF

size: NA
D: NA
J: TRBJ2-5
V: TRBV27
DNA: TGTGCCAGCAGCACTAAGGGGTTGGAGACCCAGTACTTC
CDR3: CASSTKGLETQYF

size: NA
D: TRBD1
J: TRBJ2-2
V: TRBV4-1
DNA: TGCGCCAGCAGCCAAGGAAACAGGGGTTATACCGGGGAGCTGTTTTTT
CDR3: CASSQGNRGYTGELFF

size: NA
D: NA
J: TRBJ2-7
V: TRBV19
DNA: TGTGCCAGTAGTACTGGGACGGGGAGCTCCTACGAGCAGTACTTC
CDR3: CASSTGTGSSYEQYF

size: NA
D: NA
J: TRBJ2-2
V: TRBV28
DNA: TGTGCCAGCAGTTTAAGGTCAGCTCCCACCGGGGAGCTGTTTTTT
CDR3: CASSLRSAPTGELFF

size: NA
D: TRBD1
J: TRBJ1-1
V: TRBV7-2
DNA: TGTGCCAGCATCGAAAACATGGACAGGTCCCTGAAAGGGACTGAAGCTTTCTTT
CDR3: CASIENMDRSLKGTEAFF

size: NA
D: NA
J: TRBJ2-7
V: TRBV6-6
DNA: TGTGCCAGCGGAACCCCGGGACCCTCCTACGAGCAGTACTTC
CDR3: CASGTPGPSYEQYF

size: NA
D: TRBD1
J: TRBJ2-1
V: TRBV24-1
DNA: TGTGCCACCAGTGCCATGACAGGGAACTCCTACAATGAGCAGTTCTTC
CDR3: CATSAMTGNSYNEQFF

size: NA
D: NA
J: TRBJ2-7
V: TRBV29-1
DNA: TGCAGCGTTGGTGAGTTTTATGAGCAGTACTTC
CDR3: CSVGEFYEQYF

size: few
D: NA
J: TRBJ1-6
V: TRBV3-1/TRBV3-2
DNA: TGTGCCAGCAAGTGGGACTTCCCTAATTCACCCCTCCACTTT
CDR3: CASKWDFPNSPLHF

size: NA
D: NA
J: TRBJ1-6
V: TRBV28
DNA: TGTGCCAGCAGTTTGTGGGGGACCCCCTATAATTCACCCCTCCACTTT
CDR3: CASSLWGTPYNSPLHF

size: NA
D: NA
J: TRBJ2-7
V: TRBV5-4
DNA: TGTGCCAGCAGCGAGGGCGAGGGCTTACCCGCCTACGAGCAGTACTTC
CDR3: CASSEGEGLPAYEQYF

size: NA
D: NA
J: TRBJ1-3
V: TRBV5-1
DNA: TGCGCCAGCAGCTTGGAAGGCACCATATATTTT
CDR3: CASSLEGTIYF

size: NA
D: NA
J: TRBJ2-7
V: TRBV20-1
DNA: TGCAGTGCTAGTCCCGGGTTTGACTACGAGCAGTACTTC
CDR3: CSASPGFDYEQYF

size: once
D: TRBD1
J: TRBJ2-2
V: TRBV7-3
DNA: TGTGCCAGCAGCCAACAGGGGGCGGGCACCGGGGAGCTGTTTTTT
CDR3: CASSQQGAGTGELFF

size: NA
D: NA
J: TRBJ1-1
V: TRBV28
DNA: TGTGCCAGCAGTTCTCCGGGACGGAATGAAATGAACACTGAAGCTTTCTTT
CDR3: CASSSPGRNEMNTEAFF

size: NA
D: NA
J: TRBJ1-2
V: TRBV4-2
DNA: TGTGCCAGCAGCCAAGCAGGACAGGGCTACACCTTC
CDR3: CASSQAGQGYTF

size: NA
D: NA
J: TRBJ1-1
V: TRBV4-1
DNA: TGCGCCAGCAGCCAAGATCGTGGGGGGCGGACTGAAGCTTTCTTT
CDR3: CASSQDRGGRTEAFF

size: NA
D: NA
J: TRBJ2-6
V: TRBV5-4
DNA: TGTGCCAGCTACAGGGTAAAGGCGGACGTCCTGACTTTC
CDR3: CASYRVKADVLTF

size: NA
D: NA
J: TRBJ2-3
V: TRBV7-6
DNA: TGTGCCAGCAGCGAGGGACCATTTAGCACAGATACGCAGTATTTT
CDR3: CASSEGPFSTDTQYF

size: NA
D: NA
J: TRBJ1-1
V: TRBV28
DNA: TGTGCCAGCAGTACCCGGGCGGTTAACACTGAAGCTTTCTTT
CDR3: CASSTRAVNTEAFF

size: NA
D: NA
J: TRBJ1-4
V: TRBV30
DNA: TGTGCCTGCCGAGGGACTGGTAATGAAAAACTGTTTTTT
CDR3: CACRGTGNEKLFF

size: NA
D: TRBD1
J: TRBJ1-2
V: TRBV7-9
DNA: TGTGCCAGCAGCTTTGGACAGGACTATGGCTACACCTTC
CDR3: CASSFGQDYGYTF

size: NA
D: NA
J: TRBJ1-5
V: TRBV21-1
DNA: TGTGCCAGCGGGGGGGGCAGGCCTTGCAATCAGCCCCAGCATTTT
CDR3: CASGGGRPCNQPQHF

size: NA
D: TRBD1
J: TRBJ1-1
V: TRBV2
DNA: TGTGCCAGCCGCGGGGAGGGGGCTGTGAACACTGAAGCTTTCTTT
CDR3: CASRGEGAVNTEAFF

size: NA
D: TRBD2
J: TRBJ2-1
V: TRBV5-4
DNA: TGTGCCAGCAGCTTGAGACAGCGGGGGAATGAGCAGTTCTTC
CDR3: CASSLRQRGNEQFF

size: NA
D: NA
J: TRBJ1-2
V: TRBV5-1
DNA: TGCGCCAGCAGCGCACAAGGACTCGGGGCGTATGGCTACACCTTC
CDR3: CASSAQGLGAYGYTF

size: NA
D: NA
J: TRBJ2-7
V: TRBV20-1
DNA: TGCAGTGCAGGCCCGACGAACGAGCAGTACTTC
CDR3: CSAGPTNEQYF

size: NA
D: NA
J: TRBJ1-1
V: TRBV7-2
DNA: TGTGCCAGCAGCTTATGGTACGCTGAAGCTTTCTTT
CDR3: CASSLWYAEAFF

size: NA
D: TRBD1
J: TRBJ1-1
V: TRBV20-1
DNA: TGCAGTGCTCCGACAGGGGGGGCAGCTTTCTTT
CDR3: CSAPTGGAAFF